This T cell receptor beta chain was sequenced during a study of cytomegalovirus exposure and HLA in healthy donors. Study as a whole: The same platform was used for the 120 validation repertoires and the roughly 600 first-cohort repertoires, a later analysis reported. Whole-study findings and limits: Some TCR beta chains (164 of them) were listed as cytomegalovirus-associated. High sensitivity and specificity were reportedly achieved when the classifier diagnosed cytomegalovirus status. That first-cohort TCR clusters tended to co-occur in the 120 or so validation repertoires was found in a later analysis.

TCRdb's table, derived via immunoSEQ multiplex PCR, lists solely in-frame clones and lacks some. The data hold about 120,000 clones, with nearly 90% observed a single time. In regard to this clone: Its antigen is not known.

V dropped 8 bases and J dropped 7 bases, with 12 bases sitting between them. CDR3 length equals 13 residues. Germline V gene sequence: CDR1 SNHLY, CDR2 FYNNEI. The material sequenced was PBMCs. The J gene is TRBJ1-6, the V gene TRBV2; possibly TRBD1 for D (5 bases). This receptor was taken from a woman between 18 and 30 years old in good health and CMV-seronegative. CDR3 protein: CASLTESNSPLHF. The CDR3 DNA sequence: TGTGCCAGCTTGACAGAGTCCAATTCACCCCTCCACTTT.